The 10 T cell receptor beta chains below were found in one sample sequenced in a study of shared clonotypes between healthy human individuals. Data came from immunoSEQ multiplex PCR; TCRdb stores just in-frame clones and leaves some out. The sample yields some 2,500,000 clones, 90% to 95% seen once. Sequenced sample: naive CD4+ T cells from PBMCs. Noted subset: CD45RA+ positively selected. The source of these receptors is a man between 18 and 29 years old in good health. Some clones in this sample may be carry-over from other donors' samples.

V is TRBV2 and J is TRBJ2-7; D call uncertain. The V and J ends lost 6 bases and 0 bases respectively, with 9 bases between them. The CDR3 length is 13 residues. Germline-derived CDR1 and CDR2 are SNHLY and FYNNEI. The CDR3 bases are TGTGCCAGCAGAGCAGGCGCCTCCTACGAGCAGTACTTC. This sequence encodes CASRAGASYEQYF.

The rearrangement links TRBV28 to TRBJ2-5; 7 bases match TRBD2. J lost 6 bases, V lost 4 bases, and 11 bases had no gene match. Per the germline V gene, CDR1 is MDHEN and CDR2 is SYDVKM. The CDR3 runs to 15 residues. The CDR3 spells CASSYLAGVGKTQYF. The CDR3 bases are TGTGCCAGCAGTTACCTTGCGGGAGTGGGGAAGACCCAGTACTTC.

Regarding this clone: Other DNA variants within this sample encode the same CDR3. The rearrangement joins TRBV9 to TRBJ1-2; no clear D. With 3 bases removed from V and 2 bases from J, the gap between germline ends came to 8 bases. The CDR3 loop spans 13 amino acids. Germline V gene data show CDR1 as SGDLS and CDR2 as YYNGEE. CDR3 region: CASSAGPNYGYTF. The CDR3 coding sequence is TGTGCCAGCAGCGCCGGACCGAACTATGGCTACACCTTC.

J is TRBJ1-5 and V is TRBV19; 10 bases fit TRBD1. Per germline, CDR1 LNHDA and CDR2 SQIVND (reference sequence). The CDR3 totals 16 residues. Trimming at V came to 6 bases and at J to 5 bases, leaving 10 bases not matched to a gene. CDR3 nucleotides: TGTGCCAGTAGGGGTTGGGACAGGGGAATGGATCAGCCCCAGCATTTT. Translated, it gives CASRGWDRGMDQPQHF. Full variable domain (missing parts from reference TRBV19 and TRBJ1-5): DGGITQSPKYLFRKEGQNVTLSCEQNLNHDAMYWYRQDPGQGLRLIYYSQIVNDFQKGDIAEGYSVSREKKESFPLTVTSAQKNPTAFYLCASRGWDRGMDQPQHFGDGTRLSIL.

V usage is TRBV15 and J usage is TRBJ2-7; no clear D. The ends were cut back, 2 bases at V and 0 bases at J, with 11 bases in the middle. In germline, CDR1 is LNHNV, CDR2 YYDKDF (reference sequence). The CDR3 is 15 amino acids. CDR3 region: CATSRSKHISYEQYF. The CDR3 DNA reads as TGTGCCACCAGCAGATCCAAACACATCTCCTACGAGCAGTACTTC.

The CDR3 reads CAWAPGTGGYEQYF. CDR3 in DNA: TGTGCCTGGGCACCCGGGACAGGGGGCTACGAGCAGTACTTC. This chain joins TRBV30 and TRBJ2-7, with TRBD1 matching over 11 bases. Germline V gene sequence: CDR1 GTSNPN, CDR2 SVGIG (reference sequence). V shed 5 bases, J shed 3 bases, and the junction held 6 bases outside the gene matches. The CDR3 covers 14 residues.

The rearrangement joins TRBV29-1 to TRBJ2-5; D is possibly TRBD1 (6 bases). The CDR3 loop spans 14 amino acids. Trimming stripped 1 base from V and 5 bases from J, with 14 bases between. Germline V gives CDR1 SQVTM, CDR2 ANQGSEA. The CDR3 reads CSVEADGTIETQYF. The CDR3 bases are TGCAGCGTTGAAGCGGACGGGACAATCGAGACCCAGTACTTC.

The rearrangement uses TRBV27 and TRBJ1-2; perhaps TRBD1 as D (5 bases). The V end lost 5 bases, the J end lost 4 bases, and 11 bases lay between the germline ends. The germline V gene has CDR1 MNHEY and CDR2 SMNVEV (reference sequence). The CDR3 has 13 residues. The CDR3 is CASSRAGSYGYTF. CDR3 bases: TGTGCCAGCAGTCGTGCAGGGAGCTATGGCTACACCTTC.

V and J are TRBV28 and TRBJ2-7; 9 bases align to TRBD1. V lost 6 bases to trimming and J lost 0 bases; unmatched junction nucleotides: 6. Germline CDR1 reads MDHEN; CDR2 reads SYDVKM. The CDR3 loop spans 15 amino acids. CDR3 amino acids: CASRETGGGSYEQYF. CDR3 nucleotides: TGTGCCAGCAGAGAGACAGGGGGGGGCTCCTACGAGCAGTACTTC.

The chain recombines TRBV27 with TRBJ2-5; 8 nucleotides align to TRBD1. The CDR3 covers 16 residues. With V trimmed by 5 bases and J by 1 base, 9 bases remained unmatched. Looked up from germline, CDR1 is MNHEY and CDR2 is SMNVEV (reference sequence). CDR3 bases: TGTGCCAGCAGTCCACGGACAGGGAGAGGCCAAGAGACCCAGTACTTC. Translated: CASSPRTGRGQETQYF.